These 6 T cell receptor beta chains originate from one sample sequenced in a study of identical twins. Via MiXCR, TCRdb re-called the 5' RACE reads, giving one row per CDR3 protein. This table has about 1.7 million distinct CDR3 sequences, about 32% appearing once. What was sequenced was cord blood. Receptor source: a newborn girl in good health.

The V call is TRBV11-2, the J call TRBJ2-7; 10 bases agree with TRBD2. Trimming took 4 bases from V and 7 from J; bases not matched to a gene: 13. CDR3 length equals 16 residues. In germline, CDR1 is SGHAT, CDR2 FQNNGV. CDR3 region: CASSWGSGGAYNEQYF. CDR3 DNA: TGTGCCAGCAGCTGGGGGAGCGGGGGGGCCTACAATGAGCAGTACTTC.

The chain uses TRBV3-1 and TRBJ2-3; tentatively, D is TRBD2 (5 bases). The germline V gene has CDR1 LGHDT and CDR2 YNNKEL (reference sequence). The germline V and J ends were trimmed by 1 base and 4 bases, with 12 bases remaining between them. CDR3 length equals 15 residues. The CDR3 DNA follows: TGTGCCAGCAGCCAAGGACCCGGGGTTCCAGATACGCAGTATTTT. The encoded protein is CASSQGPGVPDTQYF.

The chain uses TRBV20-1 and TRBJ1-1; 8 bases line up with TRBD1. The V gene's germline CDR1 is DFQATT and CDR2 SNEGSKA (reference sequence). The CDR3 runs 13 residues. The CDR3 loop is CRGNRGRSTEAFF. CDR3 DNA: TGCAGGGGGAACAGGGGGAGATCCACTGAAGCTTTCTTT.

V is TRBV27 and J is TRBJ2-7; a weak D match, TRBD1 (5 bases). Germline lookup yields CDR1 MNHEY and CDR2 SMNVEV (reference sequence). There are 16 residues in the CDR3. V lost 3 bases to trimming and J lost 3 bases, with 18 bases between them. CDR3 in DNA: TGTGCCAGCAGTTTTGGGGCGGAAACTTTATTCTACGAGCAGTACTTC. This gives the protein CASSFGAETLFYEQYF.

The genes are TRBV24-1 and TRBJ1-2, with TRBD1 matching over 7 bases. Trimming cost V 4 bases and J 4 bases; bases outside gene matches: 8. CDR3 length: 15 residues. In germline, CDR1 is KGHDR, CDR2 SFDVKD. The CDR3 DNA reads as TGTGCCACCAGTGACCACAGGGGAAGATTCTATGGCTACACCTTC. It yields the protein CATSDHRGRFYGYTF.

This clonotype has more than one count but fewer than ten. The chain joins TRBV6-1 to TRBJ1-1; TRBD1 is a possible D gene (5 bases). Per germline, CDR1 MNHNS and CDR2 SASEGT. The length of the CDR3 is 14 residues. V dropped 3 bases and J dropped 1 base, with 9 bases sitting between them. The CDR3 is CASSENRGNTEAFF. In DNA form, the CDR3 reads TGTGCCAGCAGTGAGAATAGGGGGAACACTGAAGCTTTCTTT.